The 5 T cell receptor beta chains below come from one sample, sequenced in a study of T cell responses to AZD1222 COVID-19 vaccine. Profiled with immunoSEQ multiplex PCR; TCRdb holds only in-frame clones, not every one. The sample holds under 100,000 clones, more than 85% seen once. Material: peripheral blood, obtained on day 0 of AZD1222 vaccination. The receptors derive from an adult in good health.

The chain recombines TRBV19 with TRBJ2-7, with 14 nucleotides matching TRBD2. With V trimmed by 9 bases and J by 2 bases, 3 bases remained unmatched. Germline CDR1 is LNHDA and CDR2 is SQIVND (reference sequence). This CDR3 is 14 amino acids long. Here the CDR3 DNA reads TGTGCCAGCCGACTAGCGGGGGGGCCCTACGAGCAGTACTTC. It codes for CASRLAGGPYEQYF.

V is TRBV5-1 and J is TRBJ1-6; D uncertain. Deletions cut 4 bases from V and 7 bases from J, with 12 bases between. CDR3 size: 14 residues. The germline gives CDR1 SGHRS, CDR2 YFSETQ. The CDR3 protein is CASSERVGNSPLHF. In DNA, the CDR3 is TGCGCCAGCAGCGAGAGGGTGGGCAATTCACCCCTCCACTTT.

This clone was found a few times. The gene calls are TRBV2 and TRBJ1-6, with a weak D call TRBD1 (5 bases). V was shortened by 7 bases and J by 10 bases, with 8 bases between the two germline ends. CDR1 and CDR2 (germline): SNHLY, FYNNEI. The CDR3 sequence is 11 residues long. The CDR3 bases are TGTGCCAGCAACGGGGCCTCACCCCTCCACTTT. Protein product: CASNGASPLHF. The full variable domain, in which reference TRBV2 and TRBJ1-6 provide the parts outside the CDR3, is EPEVTQTPSHQVTQMGQEVILRCVPISNHLYFYWYRQILGQKVEFLVSFYNNEISEKSEIFDDQFSVERPDGSNFTLKIRSTKLEDSAMYFCASNGASPLHFGNGTRLTVT.

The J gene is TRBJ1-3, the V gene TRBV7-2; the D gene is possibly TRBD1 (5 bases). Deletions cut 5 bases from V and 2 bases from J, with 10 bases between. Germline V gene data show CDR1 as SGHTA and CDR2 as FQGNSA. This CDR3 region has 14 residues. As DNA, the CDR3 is TGTGCCAGCAGCGAGCAGGGAGCTGGAAACACCATATATTTT. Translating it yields CASSEQGAGNTIYF.

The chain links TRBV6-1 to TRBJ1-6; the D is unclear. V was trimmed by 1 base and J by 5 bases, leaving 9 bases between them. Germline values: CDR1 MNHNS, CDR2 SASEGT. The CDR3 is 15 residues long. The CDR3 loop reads CASSEVSSNNSPLHF. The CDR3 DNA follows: TGTGCCAGCAGTGAAGTCTCCAGCAATAATTCACCCCTCCACTTT.